The 21 T cell receptor beta chains presented below share a single source sample, sequenced in a study of Graves' ophthalmopathy and Graves' hyperthyroidism. Amplification of the TCR beta CDR3 regions used RNA transcripts (as template). The first round was an RT-PCR with HTBI primers, and the second round was a multiplex PCR. TCRdb reprocessed the multiplex PCR reads with MiXCR, giving one entry per CDR3 protein. The data show a few hundred thousand distinct CDR3 sequences, roughly 39% seen once. The material sequenced was peripheral blood or thyroid tissue (not recorded which). The source is an adult man with Graves' hyperthyroidism.

This clonotype has just a few counts. The rearrangement uses TRBV6-1 and TRBJ2-7, with D perhaps TRBD1 or TRBD2 (5 bases each). The CDR3 contains 16 residues. Trimming cost V 4 bases and J 0 bases, with 16 bases left between them. CDR1 MNHNS and CDR2 SASEGT come from the germline V gene. The CDR3 DNA reads as TGTGCCAGCAGTGGAAGAAACCGGGACGGCTCCTACGAGCAGTACTTC. This sequence encodes CASSGRNRDGSYEQYF.

This chain uses TRBV24-1 with TRBJ2-3; 7 nucleotides match TRBD1. Germline CDR1 is KGHDR and CDR2 is SFDVKD. Unmatched junction bases numbered 6, after V lost 1 base and J lost 3 bases. The CDR3 sequence is 16 residues long. CDR3 protein: CATSDFGQGVTDTQYF. CDR3 DNA: TGTGCCACCAGTGATTTCGGTCAGGGGGTTACAGATACGCAGTATTTT.

This clonotype occurred many times. V usage is TRBV12-3 or TRBV12-4 and J usage is TRBJ1-5; D not certain. The ends were cut back, 4 bases at V and 9 bases at J, with 13 bases in the middle. CDR3 length: 13 residues. CDR3 sequence: CASSSDGSWPQHF. DNA for the CDR3: TGTGCCAGCAGTTCCGACGGGTCGTGGCCCCAGCATTTT.

This clonotype was observed many times. The chain has TRBV2 and TRBJ1-4; unclear D gene. V lost 7 bases to trimming and J lost 3 bases, with 12 bases between them. The CDR3 is 14 amino acids. Germline CDR1 reads SNHLY; CDR2 reads FYNNEI. The CDR3 region has the DNA TGTGCCAGCAATACGGACCTCTCTAATGAAAAACTGTTTTTT. Protein: CASNTDLSNEKLFF.

Many counts were recorded for this clonotype. This chain joins TRBV4-1 and TRBJ2-6; 8 positions match TRBD1. V lost 3 bases and J lost 0; bases outside the gene matches: 4. CDR3 size: 17 residues. Germline CDR1 and CDR2: MGHRA and YSYEKL. In DNA, the CDR3 is TGCGCCAGCAGCCACTCAGGGACAGGCTCTGGGGCCAACGTCCTGACTTTC. It is translated as CASSHSGTGSGANVLTF.

The chain uses TRBV20-1 and TRBJ2-3; possibly TRBD1 for D (5 bases). The ends were cut back, 1 base at V and 5 bases at J, with 16 bases in the middle. CDR3 size: 15 residues. CDR1 is DFQATT and CDR2 is SNEGSKA in the germline V gene (reference sequence). The CDR3 sequence: CSARVQLSREDTQYF. CDR3 sequence (DNA): TGCAGTGCTAGAGTGCAGCTGAGCAGGGAAGATACGCAGTATTTT.

The V gene is TRBV24-1, the J gene TRBJ1-5; a possible D gene is TRBD1 (5 bases). The CDR3 consists of 12 residues. V shed 7 bases and J shed 14 bases, with 17 bases lying between them. The germline V gene has CDR1 KGHDR and CDR2 SFDVKD. For the CDR3, the DNA is TGTGCCACCAGCCAAACAGACAGTTCCGAGCATTTT. This gives the protein CATSQTDSSEHF.

This clonotype appeared many times. This chain joins TRBV10-3 and TRBJ2-7, with D maybe TRBD1 (5 bases). The V and J ends lost 6 bases and 2 bases respectively, with 17 bases between them. The V gene's germline CDR1 is ENHRY and CDR2 SYGVKD. The CDR3 loop spans 15 amino acids. This chain's CDR3 is CAIRGAQGAAYEQYF. In DNA, the CDR3 is TGTGCCATCAGAGGGGCGCAGGGTGCAGCCTACGAGCAGTACTTC.

The V and J genes are TRBV7-9 and TRBJ1-1; D is perhaps TRBD1 (6 bases). In germline, CDR1 is SEHNR, CDR2 FQNEAQ (reference sequence). This CDR3 spans 14 amino acids. V was shortened by 1 base and J by 3 bases, with 9 bases between the two germline ends. The CDR3 DNA follows: TGTGCCAGCAGCTTAGGACAGGATGACACTGAAGCTTTCTTT. This codes for CASSLGQDDTEAFF.

The chain couples TRBV5-1 to TRBJ2-7; 10 positions agree with TRBD2. The J call may be in error: the DNA end matches TRBJ2-1 better. CDR1 is SGHRS and CDR2 is YFSETQ in the germline V gene. This CDR3 spans 17 amino acids. The CDR3, as DNA: TGCGCCAGCAGCTTAGGTAGCGGGAGGCCCGGCCTTAATGAGCAGTTCTTC. Translated: CASSLGSGRPGLNEQFF.

The chain employs TRBV20-1 and TRBJ1-5, with 8 bases that match TRBD1. After removal of 1 base from V and 6 bases from J, the junction contained 5 bases not matched to a gene. The CDR3 extends over 14 amino acids. The V gene's germline CDR1 is DFQATT and CDR2 SNEGSKA (reference sequence). CDR3 residues: CSARGTGGTQPQHF. The CDR3 DNA sequence: TGCAGTGCTAGAGGCACAGGGGGGACTCAGCCCCAGCATTTT.

This clonotype was seen only once. The V and J genes are TRBV7-3 and TRBJ2-3, with no clear D. The CDR3 consists of 13 residues. Germline lookup yields CDR1 SGHTA and CDR2 FQGTGA. V was pared by 5 bases and J by 6 bases, with 12 bases between. The CDR3 region has the DNA TGTGCCAGCAGCCCTTCCTTTATTGATACGCAGTATTTT. Protein product: CASSPSFIDTQYF.

This rearrangement joins TRBV7-9 to TRBJ2-7, with 10 bases fitting TRBD2. The J call may be mistaken, given a closer DNA end match to TRBJ2-1. Germline V gene sequence: CDR1 SEHNR, CDR2 FQNEAQ (reference sequence). CDR3 length equals 15 residues. In DNA, the CDR3 is TGTGCCAGCAGCTTAGTAGCGGGGGGCACGAATGAGCAGTTCTTC. The encoded protein is CASSLVAGGTNEQFF.

This chain joins TRBV10-3 and TRBJ1-2, with a tentative D call TRBD1 (5 bases). The germline gives CDR1 ENHRY, CDR2 SYGVKD. CDR3 length: 16 amino acids. Trimming pared 5 bases from V and 0 bases from J, leaving 16 bases between. The CDR3 reads CAISNDPTDTNYGYTF. CDR3 DNA sequence: TGTGCCATCAGTAACGACCCGACAGACACTAACTATGGCTACACCTTC.

As concerns this clonotype: A much larger clone lies one base from this, so it may be a read error. The rearrangement joins TRBV11-3 to TRBJ2-5; 9 nucleotides match TRBD2. Germline CDR1 reads SGHNT; CDR2 reads YENEEA. There are 16 residues in the CDR3. CDR3: CASGLATRGGRETQYF. CDR3 bases: TGTGCCAGCGGCTTAGCCACGCGGGGGGGCAGAGAGACCCAGTACTTC.

This clonotype was recorded at least ten times. V gene TRBV4-1 combines with J gene TRBJ2-7; D could derive from TRBD1 or TRBD2 (5 bases each). Germline CDR1 is MGHRA and CDR2 is YSYEKL. Trimming removed 1 base from V and 0 bases from J, with 7 bases in between. The CDR3 sequence is 14 residues long. For the CDR3, the DNA is TGCGCCAGCAGCCAAGGGGGGAACTCCTACGAGCAGTACTTC. Translating gives CASSQGGNSYEQYF.

V is TRBV12-3 or TRBV12-4 and J is TRBJ1-5; D uncertain. Trimming left V 7 bases short and J 11 bases short, with 18 bases between. The CDR3 sequence is 13 residues long. The CDR3 region is CASTEGSGETQHF. In DNA, the CDR3 is TGTGCCAGCACTGAGGGCAGCGGGGAGACCCAGCATTTT.

The chain joins TRBV24-1 to TRBJ2-5; 10 positions match TRBD1. This CDR3 contains 15 residues. Germline values: CDR1 KGHDR, CDR2 SFDVKD. Germline trimming cut 2 bases from V and 3 bases from J; bases unmatched to any gene: 2. CDR3 amino acids: CATSDSGQGEETQYF. The CDR3 DNA is TGTGCCACCAGTGATTCTGGACAGGGGGAAGAGACCCAGTACTTC.

With regard to this clonotype: This may be a read error: a much more frequent sequence differs by one nucleotide. The genes are TRBV5-1 and TRBJ2-5; TRBD1 is a possible D gene (7 bases). The CDR3 is made up of 14 amino acids. V was cut by 0 bases and J by 7 bases, with 13 bases left in between. Germline V CDR1 and CDR2: SGHRS, YFSETQ. CDR3 sequence reads: CASSLAGGGGTQYF. In nucleotides, the CDR3 is TGCGCCAGCAGCTTGGCAGGGGGAGGAGGGACCCAGTACTTC.

The V and J genes are TRBV7-2 and TRBJ2-5, with 7 nucleotides matching TRBD2. The J segment lost 9 bases and the V segment lost 7 bases, leaving 5 bases of the junction unmatched. Germline-derived CDR1 and CDR2 are SGHTA and FQGNSA. This CDR3 contains 11 residues. CDR3 coding DNA: TGTGCCAGCAACTCGGCGGGGGCCCAGTACTTC. As protein: CASNSAGAQYF. The entire variable domain, with the rest obtained from reference TRBV7-2 and TRBJ2-5, is as follows: GAGVSQSPSNKVTEKGKDVELRCDPISGHTALYWYRQSLGQGLEFLIYFQGNSAPDKSGLPSDRFSAERTGGSVSTLTIQRTQQEDSAVYLCASNSAGAQYFGPGTRLLVL.

The genes are TRBV19 and TRBJ2-1, with TRBD1 matching over 12 bases. The CDR3 contains 22 residues. Germline V gene data show CDR1 as LNHDA and CDR2 as SQIVND (reference sequence). With V trimmed by 7 bases and J by 4 bases, 26 bases remained unmatched. As DNA, the CDR3 is TGTGCCAGTAAGGGGGACAGGGGGCGCAGAGGGTCAGGCCGAATGGATTACAATGAGCAGTTCTTC. As protein: CASKGDRGRRGSGRMDYNEQFF. Variable domain in full (rest from reference TRBV19 and TRBJ2-1): DGGITQSPKYLFRKEGQNVTLSCEQNLNHDAMYWYRQDPGQGLRLIYYSQIVNDFQKGDIAEGYSVSREKKESFPLTVTSAQKNPTAFYLCASKGDRGRRGSGRMDYNEQFFGPGTRLTVL.